The rows below give T cell receptor beta chains drawn from one sample of a study of cytomegalovirus exposure and HLA in healthy donors. TCRdb's copy holds only in-frame clones and misses some; the assay was immunoSEQ multiplex PCR. The sample lists 120,000 to 150,000 clones, over 70% seen once, with approximately 0.9% in the top ten. Sequenced input: PBMCs. The source of these receptors is a man younger than 30 in good health and CMV-seronegative. CDR3s include the opening cysteine and the closing phenylalanine or tryptophan. The D gene is left open where the match is weak. Expanded clones get a size class; other rows say once, few or many, or leave the size out.

CDR3nt: TGTGCCAGCAGCATCAGGGGGAATAGGTACGAGCAGTACTTC
CDR3aa: CASSIRGNRYEQYF
v_gene: TRBV5-4
abundance: .
j_gene: TRBJ2-7
d_gene: TRBD1

CDR3nt: TGTGCCAGCAGTGAATACCGCGCCTACGAGCAGTACTTC
CDR3aa: CASSEYRAYEQYF
v_gene: TRBV25-1
abundance: .
j_gene: TRBJ2-7
d_gene: .

CDR3nt: TGTGCCAGCAGCTCCAGCGGGGGGGCCAGCGAGCAGTACTTC
CDR3aa: CASSSSGGASEQYF
v_gene: TRBV7-6
abundance: once
j_gene: TRBJ2-7
d_gene: TRBD2

CDR3nt: TGCGCCAGCAGCCAAGATTACAGCTCTGGGGCCAACGTCCTGACTTTC
CDR3aa: CASSQDYSSGANVLTF
v_gene: TRBV4-3
abundance: .
j_gene: TRBJ2-6
d_gene: .

CDR3nt: TGTGCCAGCAGCCCCGGGGGACAGGGGGCGGAAAAACTGTTTTTT
CDR3aa: CASSPGGQGAEKLFF
v_gene: TRBV4-2
abundance: .
j_gene: TRBJ1-4
d_gene: TRBD1

CDR3nt: TGTGCCAGCCAGGACAGGCGAGACTATGGCTACACCTTC
CDR3aa: CASQDRRDYGYTF
v_gene: TRBV7-9
abundance: .
j_gene: TRBJ1-2
d_gene: TRBD1

CDR3nt: TGCGCCAGCAGCCCGGGGGGGGGCACGGGGCGAGAGACCCAGTACTTC
CDR3aa: CASSPGGGTGRETQYF
v_gene: TRBV4-3
abundance: .
j_gene: TRBJ2-5
d_gene: TRBD2

CDR3nt: TGCAGTGCCAGACAGGATTACGAGCAGTACTTC
CDR3aa: CSARQDYEQYF
v_gene: TRBV20-1
abundance: once
j_gene: TRBJ2-7
d_gene: .

CDR3nt: TGCGCCAGCAGTGTATCGGGGGGTTACACAGATACGCAGTATTTT
CDR3aa: CASSVSGGYTDTQYF
v_gene: TRBV10-2
abundance: .
j_gene: TRBJ2-3
d_gene: TRBD2

CDR3nt: TGTGCCAGCAGCCAAGAATTTAACAGGGACTATGGCTACACCTTC
CDR3aa: CASSQEFNRDYGYTF
v_gene: TRBV4-2
abundance: .
j_gene: TRBJ1-2
d_gene: .

CDR3nt: TGTGCCAGCAGCCAAGGGGGCGGGACTAACGAAGAGACCCAGTACTTC
CDR3aa: CASSQGGGTNEETQYF
v_gene: TRBV4-2
abundance: .
j_gene: TRBJ2-5
d_gene: TRBD2

CDR3nt: TGCAGCGTACTAACAGGGAACAGCAATCAGCCCCAGCATTTT
CDR3aa: CSVLTGNSNQPQHF
v_gene: TRBV29-1
abundance: .
j_gene: TRBJ1-5
d_gene: .

CDR3nt: TGTGCCAGCAGCTTAGCATCAGGCCCCAACTCACCCCTCCACTTT
CDR3aa: CASSLASGPNSPLHF
v_gene: TRBV7-9
abundance: .
j_gene: TRBJ1-6
d_gene: .

CDR3nt: TGCAGCGTAGAACTGGGACAGGGGATTTCATTCCAAGAGACCCAGTACTTC
CDR3aa: CSVELGQGISFQETQYF
v_gene: TRBV29-1
abundance: .
j_gene: TRBJ2-5
d_gene: TRBD1

CDR3nt: TGTGCCAGCAGTTACGACGGGACAGCCCCCTACGAGCAGTACTTC
CDR3aa: CASSYDGTAPYEQYF
v_gene: TRBV6-5
abundance: .
j_gene: TRBJ2-7
d_gene: TRBD1

CDR3nt: TGTGCCTGGAGTACATGGACTGAAAAAGCTTTCTTT
CDR3aa: CAWSTWTEKAFF
v_gene: TRBV30
abundance: .
j_gene: TRBJ1-1
d_gene: .

CDR3nt: TGTGCCACCCGGGAGGTTGGGTGGACTGAAGCTTTCTTT
CDR3aa: CATREVGWTEAFF
v_gene: TRBV10-3
abundance: few
j_gene: TRBJ1-1
d_gene: .

CDR3nt: TGTGCCAGCAGTTACAGGGGCTATGGCTACACCTTC
CDR3aa: CASSYRGYGYTF
v_gene: TRBV6-5
abundance: .
j_gene: TRBJ1-2
d_gene: .

CDR3nt: TGTGCCAGCAGTGATACAGGGGACTATGGCTACACCTTC
CDR3aa: CASSDTGDYGYTF
v_gene: TRBV2
abundance: .
j_gene: TRBJ1-2
d_gene: TRBD1

CDR3nt: TGTGCCAGCTCACCCCAGGGGCTCAATTCACCCCTCCACTTT
CDR3aa: CASSPQGLNSPLHF
v_gene: TRBV18
abundance: .
j_gene: TRBJ1-6
d_gene: .

CDR3nt: TGCGCCAGCAGCCAAATAGGACAGGGGAGCGACGAGCAGTACTTC
CDR3aa: CASSQIGQGSDEQYF
v_gene: TRBV4-3
abundance: .
j_gene: TRBJ2-7
d_gene: TRBD1

CDR3nt: TGTGCCAGCAGTTACGACTTTGACAGGGGTGACACTGAAGCTTTCTTT
CDR3aa: CASSYDFDRGDTEAFF
v_gene: TRBV6-6
abundance: few
j_gene: TRBJ1-1
d_gene: TRBD1

CDR3nt: TGCGCCAGCAGCCTACAGACCGGGGAAGATACGCAGTATTTT
CDR3aa: CASSLQTGEDTQYF
v_gene: TRBV5-1
abundance: .
j_gene: TRBJ2-3
d_gene: .

CDR3nt: TGTGCCAGCAGCTTAGCGGCAGGACATCGCGCCATATATTTT
CDR3aa: CASSLAAGHRAIYF
v_gene: TRBV7-2
abundance: .
j_gene: TRBJ1-3
d_gene: .

CDR3nt: TGCGCCAGCAGCTCGGACACCGTAACCTACGAGCAGTACTTC
CDR3aa: CASSSDTVTYEQYF
v_gene: TRBV5-1
abundance: .
j_gene: TRBJ2-7
d_gene: .

CDR3nt: TGTGCCAGCAGAGGTGATAGATCTAGCGGGGCCTACGAGCAGTACTTC
CDR3aa: CASRGDRSSGAYEQYF
v_gene: TRBV27
abundance: .
j_gene: TRBJ2-7
d_gene: TRBD2

CDR3nt: TGTGCCAGTAGTTTGAGGGTCAATGAGCAGTTCTTC
CDR3aa: CASSLRVNEQFF
v_gene: TRBV19
abundance: .
j_gene: TRBJ2-1
d_gene: .

CDR3nt: TGTGCCAGCAGTCACTCGGGGGGAAACGGCTACACCTTC
CDR3aa: CASSHSGGNGYTF
v_gene: TRBV6-4
abundance: .
j_gene: TRBJ1-2
d_gene: .

CDR3nt: TGTGCCAGCAGCTTAGGACAGTCTGGGGCCAACGTCCTGACTTTC
CDR3aa: CASSLGQSGANVLTF
v_gene: TRBV7-2
abundance: .
j_gene: TRBJ2-6
d_gene: .

CDR3nt: TGTGCCAGCAGCTTGGACGTCAGCGCTGAAGCTTTCTTT
CDR3aa: CASSLDVSAEAFF
v_gene: TRBV5-5
abundance: few
j_gene: TRBJ1-1
d_gene: .

CDR3nt: TGTGCCAGCAGCTTGGGAGGACAGGAGAACTATGGCTACACCTTC
CDR3aa: CASSLGGQENYGYTF
v_gene: TRBV5-4
abundance: .
j_gene: TRBJ1-2
d_gene: TRBD1

CDR3nt: TGTGTTGTAACCCGGGCCACAGGGTGGGGGGAGCTGTTTTTT
CDR3aa: CVVTRATGWGELFF
v_gene: TRBV5-4
abundance: .
j_gene: TRBJ2-2
d_gene: .

CDR3nt: TGTGCCAGCAGCGTAGGGGAGGGTTGGAGCGAGCAGTACTTC
CDR3aa: CASSVGEGWSEQYF
v_gene: TRBV9
abundance: .
j_gene: TRBJ2-7
d_gene: TRBD2

CDR3nt: TGTGCCAGCAGCTCAGAGGAGGGACAGACTGAGCAGTTCTTC
CDR3aa: CASSSEEGQTEQFF
v_gene: TRBV7-9
abundance: .
j_gene: TRBJ2-1
d_gene: .

CDR3nt: TGTGCCAGCAGCTTATGGGGACAGGACCCTAGGGGCTACACCTTC
CDR3aa: CASSLWGQDPRGYTF
v_gene: TRBV11-2
abundance: .
j_gene: TRBJ1-2
d_gene: TRBD1

CDR3nt: TGTGCCAGCAGTCCTAGGGGGTTCTACAATGAGCAGTTCTTC
CDR3aa: CASSPRGFYNEQFF
v_gene: TRBV27
abundance: .
j_gene: TRBJ2-1
d_gene: .

CDR3nt: TGCGCCAGCAGCGTATTGGACAGGGTCTCCGAGCAGTACTTC
CDR3aa: CASSVLDRVSEQYF
v_gene: TRBV5-1
abundance: .
j_gene: TRBJ2-7
d_gene: TRBD1

CDR3nt: TGTGCCACCAGCAGACACCGGGACAGGAGCACCGGGGAGCTGTTTTTT
CDR3aa: CATSRHRDRSTGELFF
v_gene: TRBV15
abundance: .
j_gene: TRBJ2-2
d_gene: TRBD1

CDR3nt: TGCGCCAGCAGCCAATACTCTGGACAGGGGACTTACGAGCAGTACTTC
CDR3aa: CASSQYSGQGTYEQYF
v_gene: TRBV4-1
abundance: .
j_gene: TRBJ2-7
d_gene: TRBD1

CDR3nt: TGTGCCAGCAGAAACGGCGGTGGAAACACCATATATTTT
CDR3aa: CASRNGGGNTIYF
v_gene: TRBV25-1
abundance: .
j_gene: TRBJ1-3
d_gene: .

CDR3nt: TGTGCCAGCAGTTTTAAAACAGGGGGCACCGGGGAGCTGTTTTTT
CDR3aa: CASSFKTGGTGELFF
v_gene: TRBV27
abundance: once
j_gene: TRBJ2-2
d_gene: TRBD1

CDR3nt: TGTGCCAGTGTAGGCCGGGACAGCGCTAACTATGGCTACACCTTC
CDR3aa: CASVGRDSANYGYTF
v_gene: TRBV19
abundance: .
j_gene: TRBJ1-2
d_gene: TRBD1

CDR3nt: TGTGCCAGCTCTTTGGGAGGACTCGAAGCTTTCTTT
CDR3aa: CASSLGGLEAFF
v_gene: TRBV14
abundance: .
j_gene: TRBJ1-1
d_gene: .

CDR3nt: TGTGCCACCAGCCTGACAGGGGGCTACGAGCAGTACTTC
CDR3aa: CATSLTGGYEQYF
v_gene: TRBV15
abundance: .
j_gene: TRBJ2-7
d_gene: TRBD1

CDR3nt: TGTGCCAGTAGTAATCGGGCAGATACGCAGTATTTT
CDR3aa: CASSNRADTQYF
v_gene: TRBV19
abundance: .
j_gene: TRBJ2-3
d_gene: .

CDR3nt: TGTGCCAGCAAACCCCGCCCAGGGGAGAACACTGAAGCTTTCTTT
CDR3aa: CASKPRPGENTEAFF
v_gene: TRBV6-6
abundance: .
j_gene: TRBJ1-1
d_gene: .

CDR3nt: TGTGCCAGCTCACCTAGCGGGGTCTCCCGACCTTCACCCCTCCACTTT
CDR3aa: CASSPSGVSRPSPLHF
v_gene: TRBV18
abundance: few
j_gene: TRBJ1-6
d_gene: .

CDR3nt: TGTGCCAGCAGCTTAGACCGCGCAGGGGGAGCCCGATCACCCCTCCACTTT
CDR3aa: CASSLDRAGGARSPLHF
v_gene: TRBV7-2
abundance: .
j_gene: TRBJ1-6
d_gene: TRBD1